This TCR beta chain was profiled in a study of blood T cell repertoires in COVID-19. Study background: Sample material is recorded as cDNA or gDNA derived from T cells, B-cell-depleted T cells, or PBMCs.

The CDR3 length is 17 residues. The V end lost 2 bases, the J end lost 0 bases, and 15 bases lay between the germline ends. Germline lookup yields CDR1 MNHEY and CDR2 SMNVEV (reference sequence). Per the authors' pipeline: Reference gene primer amplification in the assay estimated nucleated cell counts. Clones were sequenced by immunoSEQ multiplex PCR, and TCRdb holds only the in-frame ones, with some missing. V and J calls and clone size come straight from that table; D and trimming were deduced from the DNA. Of about 110,000 clones in the sample, 70% to 90% were seen once. The TCR was taken from a human donor in a cohort sampled during active COVID-19. The sequencing input was peripheral blood. J is TRBJ2-3 and V is TRBV27; D remains unclear. CDR3 nucleotides: TGTGCCAGCAGTTTACACGCCGGTTACGCTAGCACAGATACGCAGTATTTT. Translating it yields CASSLHAGYASTDTQYF.